What follows are 28 T cell receptor beta chains derived from one specimen sequenced in a study of T cells after yellow fever vaccination. TCRdb reprocessed the 5' RACE reads via MiXCR and lists one record per CDR3 protein. The data hold about 240,000 distinct CDR3 sequences, with less than 8.5% observed a single time. The sequences come from CD4+ T cells sorted from PBMCs, collected 15 days after the yellow fever booster vaccination. These receptors were obtained from a man aged 30 to 39 who received the YFV17D yellow fever vaccine.

The chain combines TRBV6-1 with TRBJ2-7; the match to TRBD2 covers 9 bases. Germline CDR1 reads MNHNS; CDR2 reads SASEGT. J was trimmed by 3 bases and V by 5 bases; bases with no gene match: 11. This CDR3 region has 16 residues. CDR3 nucleotides: TGTGCCAGCAGTCTCCTGCGCGGGGGGGCAAACTACGAGCAGTACTTC. It yields the protein CASSLLRGGANYEQYF.

This clonotype was picked up many times. The rearrangement uses TRBV29-1 and TRBJ2-2, with TRBD2 as a possible D gene (5 bases). Germline-derived CDR1 and CDR2 are SQVTM and ANQGSEA. V gave up 6 bases and J gave up 2 bases, with 10 bases separating them. The length of the CDR3 is 13 residues. CDR3 loop: CSVWTANTGELFF. The CDR3 DNA reads TGCAGCGTATGGACTGCTAACACCGGGGAGCTGTTTTTT.

This clonotype was seen a few times. The rearrangement uses TRBV20-1 and TRBJ1-5; D remains unclear. V was shortened by 6 bases and J by 2 bases, with 8 bases between the two germline ends. Germline V CDR1 and CDR2: DFQATT, SNEGSKA (reference sequence). CDR3 length equals 12 residues. Here the CDR3 reads CSAPDGNQPQHF. The CDR3 nucleotides read TGCAGTGCCCCGGACGGCAATCAGCCCCAGCATTTT.

About this clonotype itself: Since no conserved phenylalanine or tryptophan closes the CDR3, a read error is the likely cause. This chain connects TRBV20-1 to TRBJ2-5, with D possibly matching TRBD1 (5 bases). CDR3 length: 12 residues. The V and J ends lost 5 bases and 5 bases respectively, with 12 bases between them. In germline, CDR1 is DFQATT, CDR2 SNEGSKA (reference sequence). The chain's CDR3 is CSALKGQETQYC. The CDR3 nucleotides are TGCAGTGCTCTCAAGGGGCAGGAGACCCAGTACTGC.

The rearrangement uses TRBV15 and TRBJ2-7; D is tentatively TRBD1 or TRBD2 (5 bases each). Deletions cut 0 bases from V and 5 bases from J, with 20 bases between. The germline gives CDR1 LNHNV, CDR2 YYDKDF (reference sequence). The CDR3 totals 17 residues. Written as DNA, the CDR3 is TGTGCCACCAGCAGAGAAGGGTCGACTCGCTGGGGGAACGAGCAGTACTTC. As protein: CATSREGSTRWGNEQYF.

This clonotype turned up a few times. V gene TRBV19 combines with J gene TRBJ2-5; the D gene is possibly TRBD2 (7 bases). Germline V gene lookup returns CDR1 LNHDA and CDR2 SQIVND (reference sequence). With 7 bases removed from V and 2 bases from J, the gap between germline ends came to 17 bases. The CDR3 consists of 15 residues. The CDR3 here is CASTGASGRQETQYF. As DNA, the CDR3 is TGTGCCAGTACAGGGGCTAGCGGAAGACAAGAGACCCAGTACTTC.

The V gene is TRBV30, the J gene TRBJ2-1; 12 bases agree with TRBD2. V shed 2 bases and J 2 bases; nucleotides not matched to a gene: 10. Germline V gene lookup returns CDR1 GTSNPN and CDR2 SVGIG (reference sequence). The CDR3 sequence is 18 residues long. DNA for the CDR3: TGTGCCTGGAGTCTGGCTAGCGGGAGGGCCACGGCCTACAATGAGCAGTTCTTC. Its translation: CAWSLASGRATAYNEQFF.

This clonotype was detected only a few times. This chain uses TRBV7-2 with TRBJ2-1; 11 bases match TRBD1. Trimming took 2 bases from V and 8 from J; bases not matched to a gene: 5. This CDR3 has 15 amino acids. Germline V gene data show CDR1 as SGHTA and CDR2 as FQGNSA. Written as DNA, the CDR3 is TGTGCCAGCAGCTTACAGGGACAGGGGGTGTATGAGCAGTTCTTC. It translates to CASSLQGQGVYEQFF.

Only a few counts were recorded for this clonotype. The chain links TRBV5-4 to TRBJ2-1; no reliable D call. The CDR3 contains 12 residues. Per the germline V gene, CDR1 is SGHNT and CDR2 is YYREEE (reference sequence). The germline V and J ends were trimmed by 6 bases and 6 bases, with 10 bases remaining between them. DNA for the CDR3: TGTGCCAGCACATTCGACTTCAATGAGCAGTTCTTC. Translating it yields CASTFDFNEQFF.

This clonotype was detected only a few times. The chain employs TRBV10-3 and TRBJ2-7; 9 nucleotides align to TRBD1. The CDR3 length is 14 residues. The germline V gene encodes CDR1 ENHRY and CDR2 SYGVKD. V lost 10 bases to trimming and J lost 3 bases; unmatched junction nucleotides: 10. The CDR3 is CATHRQGVGYEQYF. The CDR3 DNA is TGTGCCACCCACCGACAGGGGGTTGGCTACGAGCAGTACTTC.

This clonotype has at least ten counts. The rearrangement uses TRBV11-2 and TRBJ2-7; TRBD1 aligns across 10 bases. The CDR3 consists of 15 residues. The trim removed 4 bases at V and 5 bases at J, leaving 8 bases unmatched. CDR1 and CDR2 from the germline V gene are SGHAT and FQNNGV. CDR3 sequence reads: CASSSLGTGVHEQYF. CDR3 nucleotide sequence: TGTGCCAGCAGCTCTCTCGGGACAGGGGTTCACGAGCAGTACTTC.

This clonotype showed up many times. The gene calls are TRBV29-1 and TRBJ2-5, with TRBD1 as a possible D gene (5 bases). Germline values: CDR1 SQVTM, CDR2 ANQGSEA. Trimming took off 1 base at V and 5 bases at J, with 8 bases between the two ends. CDR3 length: 12 amino acids. The CDR3 spells CSVEAGLETQYF. CDR3 nucleotides: TGCAGCGTTGAAGCAGGGCTGGAGACCCAGTACTTC.

The rearrangement uses TRBV18 and TRBJ2-2; 7 bases are a match to TRBD1. This CDR3 is 16 amino acids long. V shed 2 bases, J shed 3 bases, and the junction held 6 bases outside the gene matches. Germline CDR1 is KGHSH and CDR2 is LQKENI. The CDR3 reads CASSPYRDRDTGELFF. For the CDR3, the DNA is TGTGCCAGCTCACCATACCGTGACAGGGACACCGGGGAGCTGTTTTTT.

The chain couples TRBV23-1 to TRBJ2-2; the D is unclear. TRBV23-1 is an ORF, with its function uncertain. V lost 11 bases and J 5 bases, leaving 18 bases between the germline ends. CDR3 size: 14 residues. CDR3 DNA sequence: TGCGCCTGTAACGGGCCAACAGAAACCGGGGAGCTGTTTTTT. Translation: CACNGPTETGELFF.

The sample holds many counts of this clonotype. V usage is TRBV29-1 and J usage is TRBJ2-3; a possible D gene is TRBD2 (6 bases). The CDR3 length is 16 residues. V lost 4 bases and J lost 2, with 19 bases in between. Germline V CDR1 and CDR2: SQVTM, ANQGSEA. CDR3 sequence (DNA): TGCAGCGTTGTGCTCCGGACGGGAGATTCCACAGATACGCAGTATTTT. Protein product: CSVVLRTGDSTDTQYF.

The gene calls are TRBV20-1 and TRBJ1-1, with 7 bases fitting TRBD1. The V gene end was trimmed by 6 bases and the J gene end by 1 base; junction bases not matched to a gene: 11. Germline V gene sequence: CDR1 DFQATT, CDR2 SNEGSKA (reference sequence). CDR3 length: 15 amino acids. CDR3 in DNA: TGCAGTGCGGTCACAGGGGCGCCTAAGAACACTGAAGCTTTCTTT. The encoded protein is CSAVTGAPKNTEAFF.

This clonotype appeared many times. The chain combines TRBV20-1 with TRBJ2-7; TRBD2 agrees at 12 bases. Germline assignment: CDR1 DFQATT and CDR2 SNEGSKA (reference sequence). V dropped 2 bases and J dropped 7; count of bases not matched to a gene: 3. The CDR3 totals 13 residues. CDR3 DNA: TGCAGTGCTAGACTAGCGGGAGGGCGGGAGCAGTACTTC. Its protein is CSARLAGGREQYF.

This clonotype showed up just a few times. This chain joins TRBV12-3 or TRBV12-4 and TRBJ2-6, with D perhaps matching TRBD2 (5 bases). The CDR3 runs to 14 residues. Trimming removed 7 bases from V and 0 bases from J, with 7 bases in between. The CDR3 spells CASTRASGANVLTF. CDR3 DNA sequence: TGTGCCAGCACGAGGGCCTCTGGGGCCAACGTCCTGACTTTC.

This clonotype was recorded a few times. This rearrangement joins TRBV2 to TRBJ1-2; D is undetermined. The CDR3 length is 11 residues. Germline CDR1 is SNHLY and CDR2 is FYNNEI. V was shortened by 2 bases and J by 13 bases, with 11 bases between the two germline ends. The CDR3 reads CASSENQPLTF. CDR3 sequence (DNA): TGTGCCAGCAGTGAAAATCAGCCACTCACCTTC.

V is TRBV3-1 and J is TRBJ2-1; D remains unclear. The CDR3 loop spans 12 amino acids. Trimming shortened V by 1 base and J by 4 bases, and 2 bases separated the two germline ends. Germline V lookup: CDR1 LGHDT, CDR2 YNNKEL (reference sequence). The DNA of the CDR3 is TGTGCCAGCAGCCAAGCTTACAATGAGCAGTTCTTC. It yields the protein CASSQAYNEQFF.

J is TRBJ1-2 and V is TRBV28; D may be TRBD1 (5 bases). V lost 5 bases, J lost 0 bases, and 10 bases lay in between. The CDR3 runs to 14 residues. The V gene's germline CDR1 is MDHEN and CDR2 SYDVKM. CDR3 sequence reads: CASSRDRSNYGYTF. The CDR3 DNA sequence: TGTGCCAGCAGTCGGGACCGATCTAACTATGGCTACACCTTC.

At least ten counts were recorded for this clonotype. V and J are TRBV4-3 and TRBJ2-1, with TRBD2 matching over 9 bases. V gave up 3 bases and J gave up 7 bases; unmatched junction bases: 10. The CDR3 runs to 16 residues. The germline V gene encodes CDR1 LGHNA and CDR2 YSLEER. The CDR3 DNA is TGCGCCAGCAGCCAGGAGCTAGCGGGGCTCGGGAATGAGCAGTTCTTC. This translates into CASSQELAGLGNEQFF.

This clonotype was observed many times. CDR3 residues: CARGTGMAEAFF. The CDR3 DNA reads as TGTGCCAGGGGGACAGGTATGGCTGAAGCTTTCTTT. The V gene is TRBV2, the J gene TRBJ1-1; 8 bases are a match to TRBD1. Germline V lookup: CDR1 SNHLY, CDR2 FYNNEI. J gave up 6 bases and V 9 bases, and 6 bases lay outside the gene matches. The CDR3 spans 12 residues.

This clonotype was recorded a few times. The V gene is TRBV15, the J gene TRBJ1-6; D is uncertain. CDR3 length: 19 residues. Germline CDR1 reads LNHNV; CDR2 reads YYDKDF (reference sequence). V dropped 1 base and J dropped 2 bases, with 18 bases sitting between them. As DNA, the CDR3 is TGTGCCACCAGCAGAGTAAGGGCGTCCGGGAAACCCTATAATTCACCCCTCCACTTT. Translated, it gives CATSRVRASGKPYNSPLHF. Based on the CDR3 plus reference TRBV15 and TRBJ1-6, the full variable domain is DAMVIQNPRYQVTQFGKPVTLSCSQTLNHNVMYWYQQKSSQAPKLLFHYYDKDFNNEADTPDNFQSRRPNTSFCFLDIRSPGLGDTAMYLCATSRVRASGKPYNSPLHFGNGTRLTVT.

This clonotype was picked up many times. The J gene is TRBJ1-3, the V gene TRBV6-5, with 7 bases lining up with TRBD1. The CDR3 is 12 amino acids. V lost 6 bases, J lost 6 bases, and 2 bases stayed unmatched. The germline gives CDR1 MNHEY, CDR2 SVGAGI. The CDR3 loop reads CASRGTANTIYF. The CDR3 DNA sequence: TGTGCCAGCAGAGGGACAGCAAACACCATATATTTT.

This clonotype was detected only a few times. CDR3 amino acids: CASRTPGQSTDTQYF. The CDR3 DNA is TGTGCCAGCAGGACTCCGGGACAGTCCACAGATACGCAGTATTTT. The chain recombines TRBV7-9 with TRBJ2-3, with 7 bases lining up with TRBD1. The trim removed 6 bases at V and 2 bases at J, leaving 8 bases unmatched. CDR1 and CDR2 from the germline V gene are SEHNR and FQNEAQ (reference sequence). The CDR3 sequence is 15 residues long.

This clonotype appeared a few times. The rearrangement joins TRBV7-9 to TRBJ2-6, with D hard to call. Trimming stripped 1 base from V and 1 base from J, with 5 bases between. Germline V CDR1 and CDR2: SEHNR, FQNEAQ (reference sequence). CDR3 length: 15 residues. This CDR3 is CASSLVESGANVLTF. CDR3 in DNA: TGTGCCAGCAGCTTAGTTGAGTCTGGGGCCAACGTCCTGACTTTC.

This clonotype was seen more than once but under ten times. This chain joins TRBV11-2 and TRBJ2-3, with a tentative D call TRBD1 (6 bases). Germline values: CDR1 SGHAT, CDR2 FQNNGV. The CDR3 has 16 residues. With 7 bases removed from V and 4 bases from J, the gap between germline ends came to 21 bases. The CDR3 DNA reads as TGTGCCAGCACCGAAATCCACAGGGTCATACCAGATACGCAGTATTTT. This encodes CASTEIHRVIPDTQYF.